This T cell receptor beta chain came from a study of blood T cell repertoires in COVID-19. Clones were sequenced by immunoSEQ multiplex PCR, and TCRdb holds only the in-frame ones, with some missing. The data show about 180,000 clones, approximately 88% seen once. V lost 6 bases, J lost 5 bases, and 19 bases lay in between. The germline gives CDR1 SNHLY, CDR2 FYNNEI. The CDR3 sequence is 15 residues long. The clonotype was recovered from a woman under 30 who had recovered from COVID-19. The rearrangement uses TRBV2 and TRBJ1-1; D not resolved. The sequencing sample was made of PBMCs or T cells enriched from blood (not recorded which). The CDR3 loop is CASSDLGPWRTEAFF. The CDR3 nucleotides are TGTGCCAGCAGCGACCTGGGCCCCTGGAGGACTGAAGCTTTCTTT.